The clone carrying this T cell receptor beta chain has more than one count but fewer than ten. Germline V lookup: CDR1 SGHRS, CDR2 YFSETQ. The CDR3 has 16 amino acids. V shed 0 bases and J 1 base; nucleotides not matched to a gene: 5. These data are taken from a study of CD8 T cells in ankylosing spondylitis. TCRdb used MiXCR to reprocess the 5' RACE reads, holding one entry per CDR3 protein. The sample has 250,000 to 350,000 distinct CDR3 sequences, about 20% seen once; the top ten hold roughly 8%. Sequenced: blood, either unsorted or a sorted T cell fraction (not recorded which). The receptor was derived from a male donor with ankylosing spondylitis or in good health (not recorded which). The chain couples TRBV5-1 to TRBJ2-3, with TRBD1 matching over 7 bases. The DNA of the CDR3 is TGCGCCAGCAGCTTGGATTTAGGACAGGGCACAGATACGCAGTATTTT. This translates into CASSLDLGQGTDTQYF.